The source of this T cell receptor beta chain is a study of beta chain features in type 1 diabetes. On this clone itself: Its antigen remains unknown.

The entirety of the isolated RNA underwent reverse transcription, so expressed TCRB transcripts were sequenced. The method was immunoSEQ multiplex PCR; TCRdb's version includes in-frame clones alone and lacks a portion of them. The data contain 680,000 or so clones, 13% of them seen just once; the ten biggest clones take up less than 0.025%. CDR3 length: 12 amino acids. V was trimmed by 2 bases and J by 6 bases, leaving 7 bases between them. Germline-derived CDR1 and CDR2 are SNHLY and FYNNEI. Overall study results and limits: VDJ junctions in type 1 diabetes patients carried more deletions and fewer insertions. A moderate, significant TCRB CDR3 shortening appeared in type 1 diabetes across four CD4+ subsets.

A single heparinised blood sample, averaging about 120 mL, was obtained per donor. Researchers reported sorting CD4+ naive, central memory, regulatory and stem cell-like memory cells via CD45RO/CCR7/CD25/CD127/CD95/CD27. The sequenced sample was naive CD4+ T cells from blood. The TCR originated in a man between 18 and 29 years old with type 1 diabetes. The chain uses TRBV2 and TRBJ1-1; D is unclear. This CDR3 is CASSEMVPEAFF. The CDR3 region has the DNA TGTGCCAGCAGTGAAATGGTGCCTGAAGCTTTCTTT. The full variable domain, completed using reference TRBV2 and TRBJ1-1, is EPEVTQTPSHQVTQMGQEVILRCVPISNHLYFYWYRQILGQKVEFLVSFYNNEISEKSEIFDDQFSVERPDGSNFTLKIRSTKLEDSAMYFCASSEMVPEAFFGQGTRLTVV.